This T cell receptor beta chain was captured in a study of T cells in Graves' hyperthyroidism and ophthalmopathy. Looking at the study overall: Before treatment of any kind, peripheral blood was taken at initial diagnosis.

Unmatched junction bases numbered 11, after V lost 4 bases and J lost 5 bases. The CDR3 extends over 15 amino acids. Germline CDR1 reads MDHEN; CDR2 reads SYDVKM. Researchers took RNA transcripts and amplified the TCR beta CDR3 regions from them. The HTBI primer set drove a first-round RT-PCR of the TCR CDR3. MiXCR, run by TCRdb on the multiplex PCR reads, gives a single entry per CDR3 protein. The sample contains roughly 630,000 distinct CDR3 sequences, around 16% of which appear only once. Study results and caveats: The model foresaw ophthalmopathy a median 6.5 months prior to onset. Blood also held most thyroid clonotypes expanded beyond 0.001.

This clonotype was seen repeatedly, ten times or more. Its antigen is not identified. Together with thyroid ultrasound, orbital computed tomography, serum thyroxine and TRAb, clinical symptoms were used for diagnoses. This chain uses TRBV28 with TRBJ2-7; 7 nucleotides match TRBD1. This receptor was identified in a woman between 25 and 40 years old with Graves' hyperthyroidism. Sequencing input: blood. This CDR3 is CASSSPADRVHEQYF. The CDR3 nucleotides are TGTGCCAGCAGTTCCCCCGCCGACAGGGTCCACGAGCAGTACTTC.